A single sample gave rise to the 16 T cell receptor beta chains below, sequenced in a study of CD4 T cell repertoires in COVID-19. TCRdb's copy holds only in-frame clones and misses some; the assay was immunoSEQ multiplex PCR. The table has fewer than 9,500 clones, under 90% seen once. No culture step preceded sequencing of the ex vivo isolated memory T cells. The material was effector memory CD4+ T cells from blood, obtained before the COVID-19 pandemic. These receptor sequences come from a human donor who had COVID-19.

V is TRBV6-5 and J is TRBJ2-7, with D possibly TRBD2 on 6 matching bases. The CDR3 runs 15 residues. V was pared by 4 bases and J by 4 bases, with 17 bases between. Looked up from germline, CDR1 is MNHEY and CDR2 is SVGAGI. CDR3 loop: CASSLLMQGGYEQYF. CDR3 nucleotide sequence: TGTGCCAGCAGTTTACTCATGCAGGGAGGTTACGAGCAGTACTTC.

V is TRBV29-1 and J is TRBJ2-2, with D unclear. Trimming shortened V by 4 bases and J by 4 bases, and 13 bases separated the two germline ends. Germline V gene data show CDR1 as SQVTM and CDR2 as ANQGSEA. This CDR3 contains 14 residues. In DNA, the CDR3 is TGCAGCGTTGTAGTGCAGGCCGCCACCGGGGAGCTGTTTTTT. As protein: CSVVVQAATGELFF.

The chain is built from TRBV6-5 and TRBJ2-7, with 9 bases that match TRBD2. The trim removed 1 base at V and 5 bases at J, leaving 3 bases unmatched. CDR3 length: 14 residues. Germline V lookup: CDR1 MNHEY, CDR2 SVGAGI. CDR3 amino acids: CASSYWREGHEQYF. The CDR3 nucleotides read TGTGCCAGCAGTTACTGGCGGGAGGGCCACGAGCAGTACTTC.

The chain carries TRBV11-2 and TRBJ1-1; D is ambiguous. This CDR3 spans 15 amino acids. The V gene lost 5 bases and the J gene lost 4 bases, with 17 bases spanning the gap. CDR1 and CDR2 (germline): SGHAT, FQNNGV. The CDR3 loop reads CASSPPHWAGTEAFF. The CDR3 region has the DNA TGTGCCAGCAGCCCACCACACTGGGCGGGCACTGAAGCTTTCTTT.

The chain carries TRBV28 and TRBJ2-5; 9 bases are shared with TRBD1. Germline trimming cut 6 bases from V and 4 bases from J; bases unmatched to any gene: 18. This CDR3 region has 18 residues. Germline V gene lookup returns CDR1 MDHEN and CDR2 SYDVKM. The chain's CDR3 is CASRPPPAGTGFVETQYF. The CDR3 nucleotides read TGTGCCAGCAGACCACCACCCGCGGGGACAGGGTTCGTAGAGACCCAGTACTTC.

This rearrangement joins TRBV5-1 to TRBJ2-1; TRBD2 might be the D (5 bases). Per the germline V gene, CDR1 is SGHRS and CDR2 is YFSETQ. V lost 0 bases, J lost 9 bases, and 7 bases lay in between. The CDR3 runs 12 residues. Written as DNA, the CDR3 is TGCGCCAGCAGCTTGGCCGGACTTGAGCAGTTCTTC. It specifies CASSLAGLEQFF.

With respect to this clone: The same CDR3 can be traced to other DNA sequences in this sample. V and J are TRBV10-3 and TRBJ2-1, with 10 bases lining up with TRBD1. The CDR3 runs to 15 residues. J was trimmed by 0 bases and V by 6 bases; bases with no gene match: 2. Germline V gene lookup returns CDR1 ENHRY and CDR2 SYGVKD. The DNA of the CDR3 is TGTGCCATCAGGGGACAGGGGAGCTCCTACAATGAGCAGTTCTTC. Its translation is CAIRGQGSSYNEQFF.

The chain links TRBV19 to TRBJ2-3; 7 bases match TRBD2. Germline trimming cut 10 bases from V and 3 bases from J; bases unmatched to any gene: 4. CDR1 LNHDA and CDR2 SQIVND come from the germline V gene (reference sequence). The CDR3 is made up of 12 amino acids. The CDR3 spells CATSAGTDTQYF. CDR3 in DNA: TGTGCCACCTCAGCGGGGACAGATACGCAGTATTTT.

The chain employs TRBV6-5 and TRBJ2-7; 8 bases match TRBD1. Losses at the gene ends were 5 bases for V and 3 bases for J; bases not matched to a gene: 6. The CDR3 loop spans 14 amino acids. Germline V gives CDR1 MNHEY, CDR2 SVGAGI. CDR3 coding DNA: TGTGCCAGCAGTCCCCCCACAGGGGGCTACGAGCAGTACTTC. Protein sequence: CASSPPTGGYEQYF.

This chain connects TRBV6-6 to TRBJ2-1; 9 bases are a match to TRBD2. In germline, CDR1 is MNHNY, CDR2 SVGAGI (reference sequence). The CDR3 contains 15 residues. After removal of 7 bases from V and 7 bases from J, the junction contained 11 bases not matched to a gene. The CDR3 loop reads CASTQLGREGNEQFF. In DNA form, the CDR3 reads TGTGCCAGCACCCAACTAGGGCGGGAGGGTAATGAGCAGTTCTTC.

The gene calls are TRBV28 and TRBJ2-5, with 8 bases that match TRBD2. This CDR3 is built from 17 residues. CDR1 and CDR2 (germline): MDHEN, SYDVKM. V gave up 5 bases and J gave up 5 bases; unmatched junction bases: 16. The CDR3 here is CASSIFVAGYAGETQYF. The DNA for the CDR3 is TGTGCCAGCAGTATCTTCGTAGCGGGATATGCTGGTGAGACCCAGTACTTC.

The V and J genes are TRBV2 and TRBJ2-7, with D unresolved. The CDR3 extends over 15 amino acids. The germline V and J ends were trimmed by 2 bases and 2 bases, with 13 bases remaining between them. Germline V gene data show CDR1 as SNHLY and CDR2 as FYNNEI. CDR3 residues: CASSESATETYEQYF. In nucleotides, the CDR3 is TGTGCCAGCAGTGAATCGGCTACAGAGACCTACGAGCAGTACTTC. The whole variable domain, remainder taken from reference TRBV2 and TRBJ2-7, is EPEVTQTPSHQVTQMGQEVILRCVPISNHLYFYWYRQILGQKVEFLVSFYNNEISEKSEIFDDQFSVERPDGSNFTLKIRSTKLEDSAMYFCASSESATETYEQYFGPGTRLTVT.

V usage is TRBV4-1 and J usage is TRBJ2-5; 7 positions match TRBD1. V shed 5 bases, J shed 0 bases, and the junction held 9 bases outside the gene matches. CDR3 length: 16 residues. The germline V gene has CDR1 MGHRA and CDR2 YSYEKL. CDR3 sequence: CASSEAGTAYQETQYF. The CDR3 nucleotides read TGCGCCAGCAGCGAAGCCGGGACAGCGTACCAAGAGACCCAGTACTTC.

This clone has just a few counts. The chain employs TRBV6-6 and TRBJ2-7; the match to TRBD2 covers 7 bases. This CDR3 region has 12 residues. Germline loops: CDR1 MNHNY, CDR2 SVGAGI (reference sequence). The CDR3 loop is CAGGRGVGEQYF. The CDR3 nucleotides read TGTGCGGGGGGGAGAGGGGTAGGGGAGCAGTACTTC.

The chain joins TRBV18 to TRBJ1-5; TRBD1 agrees at 7 bases. Unmatched junction bases numbered 7, after V lost 5 bases and J lost 6 bases. The CDR3 covers 14 residues. Germline CDR1 and CDR2: KGHSH and LQKENI. For the CDR3, the DNA is TGTGCCAGCTCAGCCAACAGGGGAAGTCAGCCCCAGCATTTT. The encoded protein is CASSANRGSQPQHF.

This chain uses TRBV6-5 with TRBJ1-1; D possibly corresponds to TRBD1 (5 bases). V gave up 8 bases and J gave up 10 bases, with 20 bases separating them. This CDR3 region has 13 residues. Looked up from germline, CDR1 is MNHEY and CDR2 is SVGAGI. DNA of the CDR3: TGTGCCAGCTTCGGGCCACAGGTGGGGCGAGCTTTCTTT. Amino acid sequence: CASFGPQVGRAFF.